This is a list of T cell receptor beta chains from one sample in a study of vaccination and CD4 T cells after COVID-19. TCRdb used MiXCR to reprocess the PCR reads, holding one entry per CDR3 protein. The sample lists about 1,000 distinct CDR3 sequences; 17% were seen once. Which antigens these TCRs recognize remains unknown. Sequencing was done on a sample of CD4+ T cells from blood, cultured in vitro. All receptors derive from a human donor in good health. CDR3s include the opening cysteine and the closing phenylalanine or tryptophan. The D gene is left open where the match is weak. Not every row has a clone size; where given, it reads once, few, many or a size class.

TRBV20-1	TRBJ2-6	NA	large	CSGQYRGLSGANVLTF	TGCAGTGGCCAGTACCGGGGACTCTCTGGGGCCAACGTCCTGACTTTC
TRBV7-8	TRBJ2-5	TRBD2	medium-sized	CASSLVSGGLQETQYF	TGTGCCAGCAGCTTAGTGAGCGGGGGGCTCCAAGAGACCCAGTACTTC
TRBV6-2/TRBV6-3	TRBJ2-2	TRBD1	few	CASRAPGQGAQELFF	TGTGCCAGCAGAGCTCCGGGACAGGGGGCGCAGGAGCTGTTTTTT
TRBV20-1	TRBJ1-2	NA	large	CSAQGGPYGYTF	TGCAGCGCCCAGGGAGGGCCCTATGGCTACACCTTC
TRBV11-2	TRBJ2-1	TRBD2	few	CASSPFATSGRRRSYNEQFF	TGTGCCAGCAGCCCTTTCGCGACTAGCGGGAGACGTCGGTCCTACAATGAGCAGTTCTTC
TRBV5-1	TRBJ1-1	NA	NA	CASSLSDGTEAFF	TGCGCCAGCAGCTTGTCCGACGGCACTGAAGCTTTCTTT
TRBV27	TRBJ2-7	TRBD1	few	CASSHRDRVSYEQYF	TGTGCCAGCAGTCACCGGGACAGGGTCTCCTACGAGCAGTACTTC
TRBV6-4	TRBJ1-1	NA	medium-sized	CASSDQGNTEAFF	TGTGCCAGCAGTGACCAGGGGAACACTGAAGCTTTCTTT